Each of the 8 T cell receptor beta chains below was sequenced from the same sample in a study of shared clonotypes between healthy human individuals. Profiling relied on immunoSEQ multiplex PCR, and the TCRdb table lists in-frame clones only, not all of them. The sample records about 1,800,000 clones, about 95% being singletons. Naive CD8 isolation took CD45RO-negative cells positively selected for CCR7 and excluded terminally differentiated effector memory CD45RA+ cells. Sample: naive CD8+ T cells sorted from blood. The receptors shown here come from a man aged 18 to 30 in good health.

The chain combines TRBV7-9 with TRBJ2-1, with 7 bases identical to TRBD2. The ends lost 0 bases at V and 5 bases at J; junction bases unmatched: 7. The CDR3 has 16 residues. Germline assignment: CDR1 SEHNR and CDR2 FQNEAQ (reference sequence). The CDR3 reads CASSLAPLAAHNEQFF. In DNA, the CDR3 is TGTGCCAGCAGCTTAGCGCCTCTAGCGGCACACAATGAGCAGTTCTTC.

This chain connects TRBV7-6 to TRBJ2-7, with D tentatively TRBD1 or TRBD2 (6 bases each). Germline CDR1 is SGHVS and CDR2 is FNYEAQ. The length of the CDR3 is 14 residues. Trimming left V 5 bases short and J 2 bases short, with 13 bases between. CDR3 in DNA: TGTGCCAGCAGCCAAGGGGGGCTCGCCTACGAGCAGTACTTC. Translating it yields CASSQGGLAYEQYF.

V gene TRBV27 combines with J gene TRBJ2-7; D remains ambiguous. The V gene's germline CDR1 is MNHEY and CDR2 SMNVEV (reference sequence). Trimming cost V 4 bases and J 5 bases, with 12 bases left between them. This CDR3 spans 13 amino acids. The CDR3 protein is CASSSTSQHEQYF. Written as DNA, the CDR3 is TGTGCCAGCAGTTCAACGTCCCAGCACGAGCAGTACTTC.

The CDR3 is CASSMSQETQYF. CDR3 bases: TGTGCCAGCAGCATGTCCCAAGAGACCCAGTACTTC. The V and J genes are TRBV11-2 and TRBJ2-5; D is unclear. In germline, CDR1 is SGHAT, CDR2 FQNNGV. The CDR3 sequence is 12 residues long. The ends were cut back, 5 bases at V and 1 base at J, with 5 bases in the middle.

The chain has TRBV14 and TRBJ2-1, with TRBD1 identical over 9 bases. Unmatched junction bases numbered 8, after V lost 0 bases and J lost 5 bases. Germline CDR1 is SGHDN and CDR2 is FVKESK. The CDR3 runs 17 residues. CDR3 amino acids: CASSQDRGTGLHNEQFF. Written as DNA, the CDR3 is TGTGCCAGCAGCCAAGATCGTGGGACAGGGTTGCACAATGAGCAGTTCTTC.

The genes are TRBV27 and TRBJ2-2; D perhaps matches TRBD1 (6 bases). Trimming cost V 4 bases and J 6 bases, with 9 bases left between them. Germline-derived CDR1 and CDR2 are MNHEY and SMNVEV (reference sequence). This CDR3 is 13 amino acids long. The CDR3 nucleotides are TGTGCCAGCAGTTGGACAGTTCCCGGGGAGCTGTTTTTT. It specifies CASSWTVPGELFF.

V usage is TRBV9 and J usage is TRBJ2-5; 9 nucleotides agree with TRBD1. There are 15 residues in the CDR3. Germline CDR1 reads SGDLS; CDR2 reads YYNGEE. The junction had 5 bases not matched to a gene; V was cut back by 0 bases and J by 5 bases. CDR3 DNA: TGTGCCAGCAGCGTAGGACAGGGGGATGCGGAGACCCAGTACTTC. It yields the protein CASSVGQGDAETQYF. Based on the CDR3 plus reference TRBV9 and TRBJ2-5, the full variable domain is DSGVTQTPKHLITATGQRVTLRCSPRSGDLSVYWYQQSLDQGLQFLIQYYNGEERAKGNILERFSAQQFPDLHSELNLSSLELGDSALYFCASSVGQGDAETQYFGPGTRLLVL.

J is TRBJ2-2 and V is TRBV7-9; 7 bases are shared with TRBD2. CDR1 and CDR2 (germline): SEHNR, FQNEAQ (reference sequence). Trimming cost V 3 bases and J 0 bases; bases outside gene matches: 7. The CDR3 covers 17 residues. CDR3 region: CASSLSGGSSNTGELFF. CDR3 nucleotides: TGTGCCAGCAGCTTGTCGGGCGGGAGTTCGAACACCGGGGAGCTGTTTTTT. Combining the CDR3 with reference TRBV7-9 and TRBJ2-2 gives the whole variable domain DTGVSQNPRHKITKRGQNVTFRCDPISEHNRLYWYRQTLGQGPEFLTYFQNEAQLEKSRLLSDRFSAERPKGSFSTLEIQRTEQGDSAMYLCASSLSGGSSNTGELFFGEGSRLTVL.